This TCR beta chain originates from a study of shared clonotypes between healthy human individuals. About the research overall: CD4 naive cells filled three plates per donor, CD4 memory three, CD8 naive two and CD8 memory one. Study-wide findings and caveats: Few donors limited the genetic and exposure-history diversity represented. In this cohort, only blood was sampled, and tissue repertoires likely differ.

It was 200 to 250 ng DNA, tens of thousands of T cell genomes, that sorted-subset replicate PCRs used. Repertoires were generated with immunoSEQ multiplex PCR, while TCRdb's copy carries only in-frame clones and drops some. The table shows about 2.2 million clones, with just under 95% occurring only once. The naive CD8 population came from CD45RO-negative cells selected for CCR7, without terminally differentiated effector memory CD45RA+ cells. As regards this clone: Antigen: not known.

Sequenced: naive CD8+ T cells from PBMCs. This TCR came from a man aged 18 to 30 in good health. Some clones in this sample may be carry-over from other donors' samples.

CDR3 DNA: TGTGCCAGCACCCCGGGGCTAGCGGCTTACAATGAGCAGTTCTTC. Translating gives CASTPGLAAYNEQFF. V and J are TRBV27 and TRBJ2-1, with 7 bases identical to TRBD2. The junction had 10 bases not matched to a gene; V was cut back by 7 bases and J by 4 bases. This CDR3 region has 15 residues. The germline CDR1 and CDR2 sequences are MNHEY and SMNVEV (reference sequence).